These T cell receptor beta chains were read from a single sample in a study of blood T cell repertoires in COVID-19. Measured with immunoSEQ multiplex PCR; TCRdb has only the in-frame clones, and not every one. The profile covers approximately 300,000 clones, with 70% to 90% appearing a single time and under 4.5% taken by the ten largest. The sequenced sample was peripheral blood. All receptors derive from a woman between 45 and 65 years old with active or convalescent COVID-19. Each CDR3 is given with its conserved first and last residue. A D gene is named only where the DNA matches it firmly. Size values are once, few and many counts, or a class for expanded clones, and some rows have none.

V gene,clone size,J gene,D gene,CDR3 DNA,CDR3 protein
TRBV4-2,NA,TRBJ2-1,TRBD2,TGTGCCAGCAGCCAAGAGGCCGTAGCGGGGGGCCACAATGAGCAGTTCTTC,CASSQEAVAGGHNEQFF
TRBV3-1/TRBV3-2,NA,TRBJ2-5,NA,NA,CASSQGGTVRRETQYF
TRBV28,few,TRBJ1-2,NA,TGTGCCAGCAGTTTCCGAACGGTTAACTATGGCTACACCTTC,CASSFRTVNYGYTF
TRBV9,NA,TRBJ1-3,TRBD1,TGTGCCAGCAGCTCGACAGGGAACTCTGGAAACACCATATATTTT,CASSSTGNSGNTIYF
TRBV11-2,NA,TRBJ1-6,TRBD1,TGTGCCAGCAGCTTAGGACAGGGTGGCTCACCCCTCCACTTT,CASSLGQGGSPLHF
TRBV6-2/TRBV6-3,once,TRBJ1-4,NA,TGTGCCAGCAGTTACTCGGTCGGAACTAATGAAAAACTGTTTTTT,CASSYSVGTNEKLFF
TRBV11-3,NA,TRBJ2-1,TRBD2,TGTGCCAGCAGCCGCGGGGGGGGTCTTGACAATGAGCAGTTCTTC,CASSRGGGLDNEQFF
TRBV5-4,NA,TRBJ1-2,TRBD1,TGTGCCAGCAGCCCTGGACAGGGGCGAAGAGATGGCTACACCTTC,CASSPGQGRRDGYTF
TRBV18,NA,TRBJ2-3,TRBD1,TGTGCCAGCTCCCGGACAGGGCCGAAGGATACGCAGTATTTT,CASSRTGPKDTQYF
TRBV29-1,NA,TRBJ2-1,TRBD1,TGCAGCGTTGAAGGGGACAGGGACTCCTACAATGAGCAGTTCTTC,CSVEGDRDSYNEQFF
TRBV2,NA,TRBJ1-1,TRBD1,TGTGCCAGCACTGAACCTCTTGACAGGGTCGGAACTGAAGCTTTCTTT,CASTEPLDRVGTEAFF